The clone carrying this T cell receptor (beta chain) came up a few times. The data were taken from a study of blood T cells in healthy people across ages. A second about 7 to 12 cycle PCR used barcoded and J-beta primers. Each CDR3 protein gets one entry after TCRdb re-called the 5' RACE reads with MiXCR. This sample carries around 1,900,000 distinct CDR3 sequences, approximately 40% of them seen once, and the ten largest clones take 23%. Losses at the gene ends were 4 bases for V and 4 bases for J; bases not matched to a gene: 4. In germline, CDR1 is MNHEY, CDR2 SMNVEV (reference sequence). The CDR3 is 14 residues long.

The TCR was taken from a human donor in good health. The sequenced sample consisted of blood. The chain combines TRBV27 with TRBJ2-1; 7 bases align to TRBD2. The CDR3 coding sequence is TGTGCCAGCAGTTCACTAGCGCAGTACAATGAGCAGTTCTTC. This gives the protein CASSSLAQYNEQFF.